The clone carrying this T cell receptor beta chain has a handful of counts. Its antigen remains unknown. The entry originates in a study of T cells after yellow fever vaccination. Each CDR3 protein gets one entry after TCRdb re-called the 5' RACE reads with MiXCR. Among a few hundred thousand distinct CDR3 sequences listed, under 15% were seen once. V gave up 6 bases and J gave up 4 bases, with 9 bases separating them. The germline CDR1 and CDR2 sequences are MNHEY and SVGEGT. The CDR3 contains 12 residues. Study-level results: Abundant clonotypes from the bulk population could have been carried over as contaminants into FACS-sorted repertoires. Booster sampling recovered most clones from primary vaccination (96% CD4, roughly 90% CD8).

The sample consisted of CD4+ T cells sorted from PBMCs, taken 15 days after the yellow fever booster vaccination. The receptor was derived from a man aged 18 to 35 who received the YFV17D yellow fever vaccine. The chain is built from TRBV6-2 or TRBV6-3 and TRBJ1-2; TRBD1 might be the D (5 bases). The CDR3 here is CASSGHIYGYTF. Here the CDR3 DNA reads TGTGCCAGCAGCGGACACATCTATGGCTACACCTTC.